The 30 T cell receptor beta chains below come from one sample, sequenced in a study of early T cells in non-severe SARS-CoV-2 infection (dated by TCRdb to about 2021). Library prep was done by 5' RACE. The sequencing machine was a NextSeq 500. The raw public data were reprocessed by TCRdb itself: fastp quality trimming at Q25, MiXCR clonotype calling, in-frame beta chains only. All rows with the same CDR3 protein become a single entry with the most common DNA and genes. The sample table lists about 22,000 distinct CDR3 sequences, roughly 3.5% of them with a count of one. In total, the top ten clones hold around 5.5% of the sample. Sequencing was performed on whole blood. The source is an adult who was a healthcare worker with PCR-confirmed SARS-CoV-2 infection or an uninfected control (not recorded which).

This clonotype has a count of ten or more. V gene TRBV4-2 combines with J gene TRBJ1-6; no reliable D call. This CDR3 comprises 17 residues. CDR1 is LGHNA and CDR2 is YNFKEQ in the germline V gene. V gave up 0 bases and J gave up 2 bases, with 11 bases separating them. Written as DNA, the CDR3 is TGTGCCAGCAGCCAAGATTTTGGCAGGCCCTATAATTCACCCCTCCACTTT. Its translation: CASSQDFGRPYNSPLHF.

The sample holds many counts of this clonotype. The V call is TRBV11-1, the J call TRBJ1-4; D call uncertain. Deletions cut 3 bases from V and 5 bases from J, with 7 bases between. CDR1 and CDR2 from the germline V gene are SGHAT and FQDESV (reference sequence). The CDR3 spans 13 residues. The CDR3 here is CASSLGPNEKLFF. DNA for the CDR3: TGTGCCAGCAGCTTGGGCCCCAATGAAAAACTGTTTTTT.

Turning to this clonotype: A much larger clone differs from this one at a single base, so this may be a read error. The genes are TRBV4-2 and TRBJ1-1, with TRBD1 as a possible D gene (5 bases). The CDR3 is made up of 14 amino acids. Looked up from germline, CDR1 is LGHNA and CDR2 is YNFKEQ. The CDR3 DNA reads as TGTACCAGCAGCCCAGATCGGGGCGCCGTCGAAGCTTTCTTT. Residues: CTSSPDRGAVEAFF.

This clonotype was counted many times. The chain is built from TRBV18 and TRBJ1-1, with TRBD1 identical over 8 bases. The V gene end was trimmed by 1 base and the J gene end by 0 bases; junction bases not matched to a gene: 10. The CDR3 covers 18 residues. Per germline, CDR1 KGHSH and CDR2 LQKENI. Here the CDR3 DNA reads TGTGCCAGCTCACCACTCCCTCCAGGGGGCACCATGAACACTGAAGCTTTCTTT. It encodes CASSPLPPGGTMNTEAFF.

This clonotype was counted only a few times. The gene calls are TRBV27 and TRBJ2-7, with 9 nucleotides matching TRBD1. Trimming cost V 3 bases and J 6 bases; bases outside gene matches: 9. The CDR3 length is 15 residues. CDR1 is MNHEY and CDR2 is SMNVEV in the germline V gene (reference sequence). The CDR3 sequence is CASSFYGQGLVEQYF. The CDR3 nucleotides are TGTGCCAGCAGTTTTTACGGACAGGGGTTGGTCGAGCAGTACTTC.

This clonotype was counted at least ten times. The V and J genes are TRBV4-1 and TRBJ2-1; a possible D gene is TRBD2 (5 bases). Germline loops: CDR1 MGHRA, CDR2 YSYEKL. The ends were cut back, 0 bases at V and 4 bases at J, with 7 bases in the middle. This CDR3 region has 14 residues. The DNA of the CDR3 is TGCGCCAGCAGCCAAGATCGGACTTACAATGAGCAGTTCTTC. Protein sequence: CASSQDRTYNEQFF.

Comment on this clonotype: A much larger clonotype is one base distant, so this may be a read error. This chain joins TRBV19 and TRBJ2-7; D is ambiguous. In germline, CDR1 is LNHDA, CDR2 SQIVND (reference sequence). CDR3 size: 13 residues. V gave up 8 bases and J gave up 3 bases, with 14 bases separating them. For the CDR3, the DNA is TGTGCCAGTTGTAGAGACACAAACTACGAGCAGTACTTC. Amino acid sequence: CASCRDTNYEQYF.

This clonotype has at least ten counts. The chain is built from TRBV9 and TRBJ2-5; D perhaps matches TRBD1 (6 bases). Germline CDR1 reads SGDLS; CDR2 reads YYNGEE. The CDR3 runs to 14 residues. Between the trimmed V and J ends, which lost 4 bases and 1 base, there was a span of 11 bases. CDR3: CASSPGQPQETQYF. The DNA of the CDR3 is TGTGCCAGCAGCCCAGGACAGCCCCAAGAGACCCAGTACTTC. The full variable domain, rest sourced from reference TRBV9 and TRBJ2-5, is DSGVTQTPKHLITATGQRVTLRCSPRSGDLSVYWYQQSLDQGLQFLIQYYNGEERAKGNILERFSAQQFPDLHSELNLSSLELGDSALYFCASSPGQPQETQYFGPGTRLLVL.

This clonotype was counted ten times or more. The rearrangement links TRBV5-4 to TRBJ1-1, with D perhaps matching TRBD1 (5 bases). From germline, CDR1 is SGHNT and CDR2 YYREEE (reference sequence). The V end lost 0 bases, the J end lost 4 bases, and 13 bases lay between the germline ends. The CDR3 is made up of 15 amino acids. The CDR3 sequence is CASSLVPSGSTEAFF. The CDR3, as DNA: TGTGCCAGCAGCTTGGTTCCCTCAGGGTCCACTGAAGCTTTCTTT.

The sample holds many counts of this clonotype. The chain employs TRBV3-1 and TRBJ2-1, with D perhaps TRBD1 or TRBD2 (5 bases each). This CDR3 is 15 amino acids long. Trimming cost V 4 bases and J 0 bases, with 10 bases left between them. Germline-derived CDR1 and CDR2 are LGHDT and YNNKEL (reference sequence). The CDR3 DNA follows: TGTGCCAGCAGCCGCACCGGGGCCTCCTACAATGAGCAGTTCTTC. As protein: CASSRTGASYNEQFF.

This clonotype appeared many times. In nucleotides, the CDR3 is TGTGCCAGCAGCTGGGGGTTCTCGGACGATTCACCCCTCCACTTT. It specifies CASSWGFSDDSPLHF. The rearrangement uses TRBV5-6 and TRBJ1-6; a weak D match, TRBD1 (5 bases). V was shortened by 3 bases and J by 8 bases, with 15 bases between the two germline ends. The CDR3 extends over 15 amino acids. In germline, CDR1 is SGHDT, CDR2 YYEEEE.

J is TRBJ1-6 and V is TRBV7-2; unclear D gene. Germline lookup yields CDR1 SGHTA and CDR2 FQGNSA. The CDR3 has 16 residues. Trimming cost V 0 bases and J 5 bases, with 11 bases left between them. CDR3 bases: TGTGCCAGCAGCTTAGCCTCAGGAGACAATAATTCACCCCTCCACTTT. Residues: CASSLASGDNNSPLHF.

In this sample, this clonotype turned up many times. The genes are TRBV7-9 and TRBJ1-6; D remains unclear. CDR1 is SEHNR and CDR2 is FQNEAQ in the germline V gene (reference sequence). Trimming stripped 5 bases from V and 9 bases from J, with 14 bases between. The CDR3 consists of 14 residues. CDR3 DNA: TGTGCCAGCAGCGGCGACCTTTTCGGTTCACCCCTCCACTTT. Its translation: CASSGDLFGSPLHF. Using reference TRBV7-9 and TRBJ1-6 for the parts outside the CDR3, the full variable domain is DTGVSQNPRHKITKRGQNVTFRCDPISEHNRLYWYRQTLGQGPEFLTYFQNEAQLEKSRLLSDRFSAERPKGSFSTLEIQRTEQGDSAMYLCASSGDLFGSPLHFGNGTRLTVT.

This clonotype has at least ten counts. The chain recombines TRBV7-9 with TRBJ2-1, with TRBD2 matching 10 bases. Trimming removed 1 base from V and 15 bases from J; junction bases left unmatched: 3. CDR3 size: 12 residues. Germline assignment: CDR1 SEHNR and CDR2 FQNEAQ (reference sequence). This chain's CDR3 is CASSLGTSGLFF. As DNA, the CDR3 is TGTGCCAGCAGCTTAGGGACTAGCGGTCTGTTCTTC. Complete variable domain (other parts from reference TRBV7-9 and TRBJ2-1): DTGVSQNPRHKITKRGQNVTFRCDPISEHNRLYWYRQTLGQGPEFLTYFQNEAQLEKSRLLSDRFSAERPKGSFSTLEIQRTEQGDSAMYLCASSLGTSGLFFGPGTRLTVL.

Ten or more counts support this clonotype. The chain carries TRBV7-6 and TRBJ2-1, with 15 bases fitting TRBD2. The germline CDR1 and CDR2 sequences are SGHVS and FNYEAQ. J lost 8 bases, V lost 4 bases, and 9 bases had no gene match. The CDR3 is made up of 17 amino acids. The CDR3 spells CASSSSGLAGGGDEQFF. Here the CDR3 DNA reads TGTGCCAGCAGCTCCTCGGGACTAGCGGGAGGAGGGGATGAGCAGTTCTTC.

This clonotype is labeled as medium-sized (0.01 to 0.1%). The rearrangement links TRBV6-5 to TRBJ1-2; no reliable D call. The V gene lost 8 bases and the J gene lost 6 bases, with 13 bases spanning the gap. Germline CDR1 MNHEY, CDR2 SVGAGI. The CDR3 runs 12 residues. CDR3 coding DNA: TGTGCCAGCCGGGAGCCACCACATGGCTACACCTTC. Translating gives CASREPPHGYTF.

The chain has TRBV4-1 and TRBJ2-6, with D tentatively TRBD1 (6 bases). Per germline, CDR1 MGHRA and CDR2 YSYEKL. V was trimmed by 4 bases and J by 4 bases, leaving 17 bases between them. The CDR3 runs 17 residues. This chain's CDR3 is CASSRATGETGANVLTF. DNA for the CDR3: TGCGCCAGCAGCCGCGCGACAGGTGAGACGGGGGCCAACGTCCTGACTTTC.

In its sample, this clonotype was seen many times. The chain carries TRBV20-1 and TRBJ1-1; 10 bases fit TRBD1. Looked up from germline, CDR1 is DFQATT and CDR2 is SNEGSKA (reference sequence). Germline trimming cut 1 base from V and 6 bases from J; bases unmatched to any gene: 2. This CDR3 comprises 13 residues. The CDR3 is CSARGDRGSEAFF. The CDR3 bases are TGCAGTGCTAGAGGGGACAGGGGATCTGAAGCTTTCTTT.

This clonotype was observed at least ten times. The V gene is TRBV5-6, the J gene TRBJ1-4; 7 positions match TRBD1. Germline V gives CDR1 SGHDT, CDR2 YYEEEE. The CDR3 consists of 17 residues. After removal of 4 bases from V and 5 bases from J, the junction contained 14 bases not matched to a gene. CDR3 DNA: TGTGCCAGCAGCCCCGATGGGGCGACAGGGACAAATGAAAAACTGTTTTTT. Its protein product is CASSPDGATGTNEKLFF. The full variable domain, completed using reference TRBV5-6 and TRBJ1-4, is DAGVTQSPTHLIKTRGQQVTLRCSPKSGHDTVSWYQQALGQGPQFIFQYYEEEERQRGNFPDRFSGHQFPNYSSELNVNALLLGDSALYLCASSPDGATGTNEKLFFGSGTQLSVL.

This clonotype showed up many times. CDR3 amino acids: CASSFQGTLNTEAFF. The DNA of the CDR3 is TGTGCCAGCAGTTTTCAGGGTACTCTGAACACTGAAGCTTTCTTT. The chain is built from TRBV12-3 or TRBV12-4 and TRBJ1-1; D possibly corresponds to TRBD1 (5 bases). Between the trimmed V and J ends, which lost 3 bases and 0 bases, there was a span of 11 bases. This CDR3 has 15 amino acids.

This clonotype was found many times. V usage is TRBV21-1 and J usage is TRBJ2-7; the D call in the table, TRBD1, was not verified against the DNA. TRBV21-1 is a listed pseudogene. The CDR3 consists of 15 residues. CDR3 sequence (DNA): TGTGCCAGCAGCAAAGCTGACGACAGTTCCTACGAGCAGTACTTC. Amino acid sequence: CASSKADDSSYEQYF.

Ten or more counts support this clonotype. The chain uses TRBV7-9 and TRBJ2-3, with a tentative D call TRBD2 (6 bases). In germline, CDR1 is SEHNR, CDR2 FQNEAQ (reference sequence). This CDR3 has 15 residues. V dropped 7 bases and J dropped 5 bases, with 19 bases sitting between them. The CDR3 sequence is CASMGTSPVVDTQYF. For the CDR3, the DNA is TGTGCCAGCATGGGAACTAGCCCTGTGGTAGATACGCAGTATTTT.

Many counts were recorded for this clonotype. The chain carries TRBV12-3 or TRBV12-4 and TRBJ2-4; possibly TRBD1 for D (6 bases). The CDR3 is 16 amino acids. V was trimmed by 3 bases and J by 0 bases, leaving 12 bases between them. CDR3 in amino acids: CASSFLGARAKNIQYF. The CDR3 nucleotides read TGTGCCAGCAGTTTCTTGGGGGCAAGAGCCAAAAACATTCAGTACTTC.

The sample holds many counts of this clonotype. The chain uses TRBV5-6 and TRBJ2-1; TRBD2 agrees at 9 bases. Trimming took 0 bases from V and 3 from J; bases not matched to a gene: 4. The CDR3 extends over 16 amino acids. Germline V gene sequence: CDR1 SGHDT, CDR2 YYEEEE. CDR3 nucleotides: TGTGCCAGCAGCTTGGTGGGAGCGGGAGGCTACAATGAGCAGTTCTTC. It translates to CASSLVGAGGYNEQFF.

This clonotype was counted many times. This sequence joins TRBV5-1 and TRBJ1-5, with TRBD1 as a possible D gene (6 bases). CDR3 length equals 15 residues. Germline values: CDR1 SGHRS, CDR2 YFSETQ. Trimming took off 1 base at V and 2 bases at J, with 10 bases between the two ends. The CDR3 loop reads CASSLSGDGNQPQHF. CDR3 DNA: TGCGCCAGCAGCTTGTCAGGGGACGGCAATCAGCCCCAGCATTTT.

This clonotype showed up many times. This chain's CDR3 is CASSLEDGDTIYF. The CDR3 coding sequence is TGCGCCAGCAGCTTGGAGGACGGAGACACCATATATTTT. This sequence joins TRBV5-1 and TRBJ1-3; D is uncertain. Germline V gene lookup returns CDR1 SGHRS and CDR2 YFSETQ. This CDR3 is 13 amino acids long. V shed 0 bases and J shed 8 bases, with 9 bases lying between them.

In its sample, this clonotype was seen many times. The gene calls are TRBV12-3 or TRBV12-4 and TRBJ1-1; D remains ambiguous. V was pared by 4 bases and J by 1 base, with 13 bases between. This CDR3 is 15 amino acids long. The CDR3 DNA sequence: TGTGCCAGCAGTTATCCCAGCGGGAGGAACACTGAAGCTTTCTTT. It yields the protein CASSYPSGRNTEAFF.

The rearrangement links TRBV18 to TRBJ1-6; 7 nucleotides line up with TRBD1. CDR1 KGHSH and CDR2 LQKENI come from the germline V gene. With 3 bases clipped from V and 7 bases from J, the junction kept 9 bases outside the gene matches. This CDR3 contains 16 residues. CDR3 loop: CASSPRGQDRNSPLHF. The CDR3 DNA is TGTGCCAGCTCACCCCGAGGACAGGATCGGAATTCACCCCTCCACTTT. Full variable domain (rest looked up from reference TRBV18 and TRBJ1-6): NAGVMQNPRHLVRRRGQEARLRCSPMKGHSHVYWYRQLPEEGLKFMVYLQKENIIDESGMPKERFSAEFPKEGPSILRIQQVVRGDSAAYFCASSPRGQDRNSPLHFGNGTRLTVT.

In its sample, this clonotype was seen a few times. The chain has TRBV5-1 and TRBJ1-4; D is unresolved. Germline V gene sequence: CDR1 SGHRS, CDR2 YFSETQ. The CDR3 sequence is 14 residues long. V was shortened by 0 bases and J by 4 bases, with 7 bases between the two germline ends. The CDR3 sequence is CASSLDVNNEKLFF. The CDR3 DNA is TGCGCCAGCAGCTTGGACGTGAATAATGAAAAACTGTTTTTT. The entire variable domain, with the rest obtained from reference TRBV5-1 and TRBJ1-4, is as follows: KAGVTQTPRYLIKTRGQQVTLSCSPISGHRSVSWYQQTPGQGLQFLFEYFSETQRNKGNFPGRFSGRQFSNSRSEMNVSTLELGDSALYLCASSLDVNNEKLFFGSGTQLSVL.

This clonotype occurred a few times. A much larger clone sits a single nucleotide away, making a read error possible. The J gene is TRBJ1-1, the V gene TRBV2, with TRBD1 as a possible D gene (5 bases). Looked up from germline, CDR1 is SNHLY and CDR2 is FYNNEI. There are 13 residues in the CDR3. V was shortened by 4 bases and J by 4 bases, with 10 bases between the two germline ends. CDR3 sequence: CASSGTGTTEAFF. DNA of the CDR3: TGTGCCAGCAGTGGGACGGGGACCACTGAAGCTTTCTTT.